The entry below describes one T cell receptor beta chain. The sample comes from a study of blood T cell repertoires in COVID-19. Study-wide background: From T cells, B-cell-depleted T cells, or PBMCs came the material, which was cDNA or gDNA.

Produced via immunoSEQ multiplex PCR; TCRdb's table is partial and in-frame only. The sample comprises some 320,000 clones, around nine tenths of which are singletons, and roughly 11% rests with the top ten. This TCR came from a woman aged 30 to 39 with COVID-19, enrolled during active disease. The sequenced material came from peripheral blood.

CDR3: CASSFIAGGTYEQYF. The CDR3 DNA reads TGTGCCAGCAGTTTCATAGCGGGGGGGACCTACGAGCAGTACTTC. The chain joins TRBV6-2 or TRBV6-3 to TRBJ2-7, with TRBD2 identical over 11 bases. J lost 2 bases, V lost 4 bases, and 4 bases had no gene match. CDR3 length: 15 amino acids. CDR1 and CDR2 (germline): MNHEY, SVGEGT.